This T cell receptor beta chain is from a study of T-cell reconstitution after alpha-beta-depleted transplantation in children. V lost 3 bases to trimming and J lost 1 base; unmatched junction nucleotides: 5. The length of the CDR3 is 16 residues. Per germline, CDR1 LGHDT and CDR2 YNNKEL (reference sequence). This sample's TCRbeta library carried unique molecular identifier barcodes. Each CDR3 protein gets one entry after TCRdb re-called the PCR reads with MiXCR. The data show around 370,000 distinct CDR3 sequences, approximately 10% seen once. This clonotype has only a few counts. The material sequenced was PBMCs from the stem cell graft donor, taken from the stem cell graft. This chain links TRBV3-1 with TRBJ2-1; 8 bases are a match to TRBD2. This TCR was sampled from a human donor who donated a stem cell graft to a child with acute lymphoblastic leukemia. The CDR3 loop reads CASSQGRGVSYNEQFF. Here the CDR3 DNA reads TGTGCCAGCAGCCAGGGGCGGGGGGTTTCCTACAATGAGCAGTTCTTC.